This T cell receptor (beta chain) was observed in a study of cytomegalovirus exposure and HLA in healthy donors. Researchers ran the PCR with 60 Vbeta and 13 Jbeta primers. Clones were read by immunoSEQ multiplex PCR, and TCRdb kept only the in-frame ones, dropping some. The sample gives about 260,000 clones, 80% to 90% of which show up once; about 2% is in the top ten. Unmatched junction bases numbered 8, after V lost 2 bases and J lost 8 bases. Germline V gene sequence: CDR1 SGHDT, CDR2 YYEEEE. This CDR3 contains 15 residues. The chain uses TRBV5-6 and TRBJ2-1; TRBD2 matches at 9 bases. The sequence was obtained from a woman in her 40s in good health and CMV-seropositive. Sequencing was done on a sample of PBMCs. The CDR3 sequence is CASSLSTSGYYEQFF. The CDR3 DNA reads as TGTGCCAGCAGCTTATCTACTAGCGGGTACTATGAGCAGTTCTTC.